This is a list of T cell receptor beta chains from one sample in a study of OX40 agonist ivuxolimab in advanced cancers. Generated by immunoSEQ multiplex PCR, the TCRdb table keeps only in-frame clones and is missing some. This sample has nearly 80,000 clones, with 84% found just once. The sample consisted of CD4+ or CD8+ T cells sorted from blood, taken in a trial of the OX40 agonist ivuxolimab. The receptors were gathered from an adult with an advanced solid tumor such as melanoma, head and neck, liver or kidney cancer. Both conserved end residues are part of each CDR3. A D gene is named only where the DNA matches it firmly. Size is omitted from some rows. Given values are once, few, many or a class for expanded clones.

clone_size: NA
v_call: TRBV11-2
d_call: NA
j_call: TRBJ2-3
cdr3_nt: TGTGCCAGCAGCTTCACAGGGACGGACTCAGATACGCAGTATTTT
cdr3_aa: CASSFTGTDSDTQYF

clone_size: NA
v_call: TRBV11-3
d_call: NA
j_call: TRBJ2-7
cdr3_nt: TGTGCCAGCAGCCTCCACGGCTACGAGCAGTACTTC
cdr3_aa: CASSLHGYEQYF

clone_size: NA
v_call: TRBV4-2
d_call: NA
j_call: TRBJ2-5
cdr3_nt: TGTGCCAGCAGTTCCTCAGAGTACCAAGAGACCCAGTACTTC
cdr3_aa: CASSSSEYQETQYF

clone_size: NA
v_call: TRBV7-6
d_call: NA
j_call: TRBJ2-1
cdr3_nt: TGTGCCAGCAGCCCGGGACCCGGTAGGGGTGAGCAGTTCTTC
cdr3_aa: CASSPGPGRGEQFF

clone_size: NA
v_call: TRBV19
d_call: TRBD2
j_call: TRBJ2-7
cdr3_nt: TGTGCCAGTAGTCAGTCGGGACTAGCAATCGAGCAGTACTTC
cdr3_aa: CASSQSGLAIEQYF

clone_size: NA
v_call: TRBV10-3
d_call: NA
j_call: TRBJ2-1
cdr3_nt: TGTGCCATCAGTGAGTCGGGGCCCCCCAACGGGTTCTTC
cdr3_aa: CAISESGPPNGFF

clone_size: few
v_call: TRBV30
d_call: NA
j_call: TRBJ1-5
cdr3_nt: TGTGCCTGGACCGAAGGCAATCAGCCCCAGCATTTT
cdr3_aa: CAWTEGNQPQHF

clone_size: NA
v_call: TRBV5-4
d_call: NA
j_call: TRBJ1-3
cdr3_nt: TGTGCCAGCAGCTTGGGGCAGACTACTGGAAACACCATATATTTT
cdr3_aa: CASSLGQTTGNTIYF

clone_size: NA
v_call: TRBV11-2
d_call: TRBD2
j_call: TRBJ2-7
cdr3_nt: TGTGCCAGCAGCTTAGGGACTAGCGGTACCTACGAGCAGTACTTC
cdr3_aa: CASSLGTSGTYEQYF

clone_size: NA
v_call: TRBV19
d_call: NA
j_call: TRBJ1-5
cdr3_nt: TGTGCCAGTAGTCCCGGAAGCTTCCAGGGCAATCAGCCCCAGCATTTT
cdr3_aa: CASSPGSFQGNQPQHF

clone_size: NA
v_call: TRBV25-1
d_call: NA
j_call: TRBJ2-1
cdr3_nt: TGTGCCAGCAGTGAATTTCGGCAGGGAGGCTCCTACAATGAGCAGTTCTTC
cdr3_aa: CASSEFRQGGSYNEQFF

clone_size: NA
v_call: TRBV19
d_call: TRBD1
j_call: TRBJ2-3
cdr3_nt: TGTGCCAGTAACCAGGGGGTCACAGATACGCAGTATTTT
cdr3_aa: CASNQGVTDTQYF

clone_size: NA
v_call: TRBV9
d_call: NA
j_call: TRBJ1-2
cdr3_nt: TGTGCCAGCAGCCGTGGGGGGGAGGGCTATGGCTACACCTTC
cdr3_aa: CASSRGGEGYGYTF

clone_size: NA
v_call: TRBV11-3
d_call: NA
j_call: TRBJ1-1
cdr3_nt: TGTGCCAGCAGCTTACGAGCGGCGGACACTGAAGCTTTCTTT
cdr3_aa: CASSLRAADTEAFF

clone_size: once
v_call: TRBV7-2
d_call: NA
j_call: TRBJ1-6
cdr3_nt: TGTGCCAGCAGACAACAGGCTAGCTCCTATAATTCACCCCTCCACTTT
cdr3_aa: CASRQQASSYNSPLHF

clone_size: NA
v_call: TRBV7-8
d_call: TRBD1
j_call: TRBJ2-5
cdr3_nt: TGTGCCAGCAGCTTAGGTGGGACAGGGGGTGCGAAGACCCAGTACTTC
cdr3_aa: CASSLGGTGGAKTQYF

clone_size: NA
v_call: TRBV19
d_call: NA
j_call: TRBJ2-3
cdr3_nt: TGTGCCAGTAGTCCCGGACATTTTACAGATACGCAGTATTTT
cdr3_aa: CASSPGHFTDTQYF

clone_size: once
v_call: TRBV19
d_call: TRBD1
j_call: TRBJ1-2
cdr3_nt: TGTGCCAGTAGTATATCGGCAGGGGGTGGCTACACCTTC
cdr3_aa: CASSISAGGGYTF

clone_size: NA
v_call: TRBV5-1
d_call: NA
j_call: TRBJ2-5
cdr3_nt: TGCGCCAGCAGCTTTGGAATGGGCGAGGAGACCCAGTACTTC
cdr3_aa: CASSFGMGEETQYF

clone_size: once
v_call: TRBV27
d_call: NA
j_call: TRBJ2-6
cdr3_nt: TGTGCCACCAAAAGGTTCGGGGGTACTGGGGCCAACGTCCTGACTTTC
cdr3_aa: CATKRFGGTGANVLTF

clone_size: NA
v_call: TRBV5-4
d_call: NA
j_call: TRBJ1-6
cdr3_nt: TGTGCCAGCAGCCCGGACCTGCGATATAATTCACCCCTCCACTTT
cdr3_aa: CASSPDLRYNSPLHF

clone_size: NA
v_call: TRBV19
d_call: NA
j_call: TRBJ2-1
cdr3_nt: TGTGCCAGTAGTATCTCTGCGGGGAGTGCCTACAATGAGCAGTTCTTC
cdr3_aa: CASSISAGSAYNEQFF

clone_size: NA
v_call: TRBV10-3
d_call: NA
j_call: TRBJ2-2
cdr3_nt: TGTGCCATCAGTGAGATAAGGCATGACACCGGGGAGCTGTTTTTT
cdr3_aa: CAISEIRHDTGELFF